This TCR beta chain was recovered during a study of blood T cell repertoires in COVID-19. Turning to the study itself: Material from acute and convalescent COVID-19 was sourced from the United States, Italy and Spain. T cells, B-cell-depleted T cells, or PBMCs provided the cDNA or gDNA that served as material.

V shed 4 bases and J shed 8 bases, with 15 bases lying between them. The CDR3 is 14 residues long. Germline lookup yields CDR1 SGHTA and CDR2 FQGTGA. Authors' data handling: Estimates of nucleated cell counts were drawn from the amplification of reference gene primers. TCRdb's table, derived via immunoSEQ multiplex PCR, lists solely in-frame clones and lacks some. V, J and clone size derive from that table, while D and trimming were established from the DNA sequence. The sample shows about 98,000 clones, more than 75% of them seen only once. This sequence originates from a man aged 45-65 years with acute or convalescent COVID-19. The genes are TRBV7-3 and TRBJ2-1, with D unclear. The sequencing input was peripheral blood. In DNA, the CDR3 is TGTGCCAGCAGCTCCGGATTTTCAGGCGATGAGCAGTTCTTC. It specifies CASSSGFSGDEQFF. The full variable domain, rest sourced from reference TRBV7-3 and TRBJ2-1, is GAGVSQTPSNKVTEKGKYVELRCDPISGHTALYWYRQSLGQGPEFLIYFQGTGAADDSGLPNDRFFAVRPEGSVSTLKIQRTERGDSAVYLCASSSGFSGDEQFFGPGTRLTVL.